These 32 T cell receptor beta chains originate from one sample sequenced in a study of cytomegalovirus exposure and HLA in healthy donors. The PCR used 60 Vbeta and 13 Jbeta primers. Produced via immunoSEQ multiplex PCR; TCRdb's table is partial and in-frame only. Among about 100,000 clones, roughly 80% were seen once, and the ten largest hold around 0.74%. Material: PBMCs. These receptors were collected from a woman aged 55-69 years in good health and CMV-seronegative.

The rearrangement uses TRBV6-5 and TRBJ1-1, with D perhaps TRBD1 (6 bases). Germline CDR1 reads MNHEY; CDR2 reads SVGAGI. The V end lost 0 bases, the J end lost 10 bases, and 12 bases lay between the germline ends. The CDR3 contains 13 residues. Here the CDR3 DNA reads TGTGCCAGCAGTTACTCAAGGGGACAAGGAGCTTTCTTT. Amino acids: CASSYSRGQGAFF.

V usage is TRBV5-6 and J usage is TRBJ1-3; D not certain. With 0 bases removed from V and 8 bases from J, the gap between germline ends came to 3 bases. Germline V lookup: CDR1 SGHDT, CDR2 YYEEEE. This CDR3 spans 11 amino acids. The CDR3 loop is CASSLADTIYF. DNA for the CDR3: TGTGCCAGCAGCTTGGCGGACACCATATATTTT.

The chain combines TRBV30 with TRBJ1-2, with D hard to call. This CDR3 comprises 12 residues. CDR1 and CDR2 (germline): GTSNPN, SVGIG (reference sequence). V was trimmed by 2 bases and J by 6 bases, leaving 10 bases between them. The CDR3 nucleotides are TGTGCCTGGAGTACCGGAGGGAATGGCTACACCTTC. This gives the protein CAWSTGGNGYTF.

This CDR3 reads CASSPSIPFNEQFF. For the CDR3, the DNA is TGTGCCAGCAGTCCGTCTATCCCCTTCAATGAGCAGTTCTTC. This chain uses TRBV27 with TRBJ2-1; D is undetermined. The ends were cut back, 5 bases at V and 6 bases at J, with 14 bases in the middle. Germline V lookup: CDR1 MNHEY, CDR2 SMNVEV (reference sequence). The CDR3 totals 14 residues.

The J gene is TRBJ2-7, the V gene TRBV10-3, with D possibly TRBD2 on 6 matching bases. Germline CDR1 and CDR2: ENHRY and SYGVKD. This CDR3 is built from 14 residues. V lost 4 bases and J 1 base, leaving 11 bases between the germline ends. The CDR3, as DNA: TGTGCCATCAGTGTTTCCGGAGGGTCCTACGAGCAGTACTTC. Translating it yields CAISVSGGSYEQYF.

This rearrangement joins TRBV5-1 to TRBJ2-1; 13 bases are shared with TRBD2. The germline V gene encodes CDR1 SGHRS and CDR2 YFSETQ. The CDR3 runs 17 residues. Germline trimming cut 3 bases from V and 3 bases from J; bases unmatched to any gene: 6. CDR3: CASSYNGLAGVYNEQFF. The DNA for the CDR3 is TGCGCCAGCAGCTATAACGGACTAGCGGGAGTCTACAATGAGCAGTTCTTC. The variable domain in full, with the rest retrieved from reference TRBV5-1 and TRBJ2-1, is KAGVTQTPRYLIKTRGQQVTLSCSPISGHRSVSWYQQTPGQGLQFLFEYFSETQRNKGNFPGRFSGRQFSNSRSEMNVSTLELGDSALYLCASSYNGLAGVYNEQFFGPGTRLTVL.

CDR3 amino acids: CASSGQGLAGPRVTQYF. The CDR3 DNA reads TGTGCCAGCAGCGGGCAGGGACTAGCGGGACCTAGGGTGACCCAGTACTTC. The chain recombines TRBV13 with TRBJ2-5, with TRBD2 matching 13 bases. The CDR3 runs 17 residues. Germline-derived CDR1 and CDR2 are PRHDT and FYEKMQ (reference sequence). V shed 5 bases and J 7 bases; nucleotides not matched to a gene: 13.

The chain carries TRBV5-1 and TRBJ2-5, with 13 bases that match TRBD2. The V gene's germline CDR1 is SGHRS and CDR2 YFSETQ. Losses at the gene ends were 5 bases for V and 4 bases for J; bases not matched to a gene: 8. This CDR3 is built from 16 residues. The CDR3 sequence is CASRGLAGVGVETQYF. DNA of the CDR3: TGCGCCAGCAGAGGACTAGCGGGAGTCGGGGTAGAGACCCAGTACTTC.

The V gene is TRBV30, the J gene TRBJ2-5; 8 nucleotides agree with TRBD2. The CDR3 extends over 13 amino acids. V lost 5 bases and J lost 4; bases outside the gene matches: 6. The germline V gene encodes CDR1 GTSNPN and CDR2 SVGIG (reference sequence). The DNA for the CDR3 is TGTGCCTGGGCGGGGGGCGCATTAGAGACCCAGTACTTC. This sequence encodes CAWAGGALETQYF.

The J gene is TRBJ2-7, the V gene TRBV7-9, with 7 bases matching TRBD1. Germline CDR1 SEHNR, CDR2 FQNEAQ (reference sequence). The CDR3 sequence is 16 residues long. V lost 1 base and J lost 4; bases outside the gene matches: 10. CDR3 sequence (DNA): TGTGCCAGCAGCTTAGTCGCGACAGGGCGGCCTTACGAGCAGTACTTC. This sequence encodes CASSLVATGRPYEQYF.

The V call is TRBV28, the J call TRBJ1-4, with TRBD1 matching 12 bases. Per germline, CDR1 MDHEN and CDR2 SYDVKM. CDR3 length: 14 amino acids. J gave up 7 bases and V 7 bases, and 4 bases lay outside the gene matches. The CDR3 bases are TGTGCCAGCACTCAGGGACAGGGGGCTGAAAAACTGTTTTTT. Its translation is CASTQGQGAEKLFF.

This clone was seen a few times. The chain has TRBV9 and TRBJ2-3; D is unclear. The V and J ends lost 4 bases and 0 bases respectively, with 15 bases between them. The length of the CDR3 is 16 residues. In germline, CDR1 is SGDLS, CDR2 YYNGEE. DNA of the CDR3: TGTGCCAGCAGCCCCTGGAGTTCCTCTAGCACAGATACGCAGTATTTT. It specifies CASSPWSSSSTDTQYF.

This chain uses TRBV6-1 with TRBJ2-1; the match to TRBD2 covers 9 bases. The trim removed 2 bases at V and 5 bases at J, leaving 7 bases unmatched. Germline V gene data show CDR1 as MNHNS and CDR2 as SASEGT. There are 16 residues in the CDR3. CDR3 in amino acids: CASSEHRLAANNEQFF. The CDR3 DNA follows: TGTGCCAGCAGTGAACATCGACTAGCGGCTAACAATGAGCAGTTCTTC.

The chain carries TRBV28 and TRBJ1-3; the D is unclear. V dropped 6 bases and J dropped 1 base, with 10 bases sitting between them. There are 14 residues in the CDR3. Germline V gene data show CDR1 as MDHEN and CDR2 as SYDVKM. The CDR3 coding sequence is TGTGCCAGCAGCTCCCCGGGATCTGGAAACACCATATATTTT. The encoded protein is CASSSPGSGNTIYF.

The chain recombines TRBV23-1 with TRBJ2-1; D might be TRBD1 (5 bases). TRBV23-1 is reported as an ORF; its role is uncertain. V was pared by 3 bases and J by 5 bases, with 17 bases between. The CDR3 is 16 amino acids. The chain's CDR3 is CASSHRPRQLNNEQFF. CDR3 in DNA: TGCGCCAGCAGTCACCGTCCCCGACAGCTGAACAATGAGCAGTTCTTC.

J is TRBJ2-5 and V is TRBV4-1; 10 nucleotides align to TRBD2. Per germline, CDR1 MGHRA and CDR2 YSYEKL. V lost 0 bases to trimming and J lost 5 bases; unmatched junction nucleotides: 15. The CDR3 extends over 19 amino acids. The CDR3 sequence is CASSQERSGTSGEGETQYF. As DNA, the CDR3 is TGCGCCAGCAGCCAAGAGAGAAGCGGAACTAGCGGGGAGGGGGAGACCCAGTACTTC.

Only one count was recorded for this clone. The DNA of the CDR3 is TGTGCCAGCAGCCGCAAACAGGAACCCACTAACTATGGCTACACCTTC. It specifies CASSRKQEPTNYGYTF. The gene calls are TRBV13 and TRBJ1-2, with D perhaps matching TRBD1 (5 bases). Per the germline V gene, CDR1 is PRHDT and CDR2 is FYEKMQ (reference sequence). V was pared by 5 bases and J by 0 bases, with 16 bases between. This CDR3 is built from 16 residues.

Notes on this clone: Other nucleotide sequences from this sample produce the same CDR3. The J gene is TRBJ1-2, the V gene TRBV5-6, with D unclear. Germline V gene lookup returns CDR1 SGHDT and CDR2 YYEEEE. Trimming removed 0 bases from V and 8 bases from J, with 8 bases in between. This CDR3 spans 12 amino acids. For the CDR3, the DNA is TGTGCCAGCAGCTTGGGTTTCGGGGGCTACACCTTC. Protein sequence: CASSLGFGGYTF. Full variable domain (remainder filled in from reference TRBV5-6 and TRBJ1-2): DAGVTQSPTHLIKTRGQQVTLRCSPKSGHDTVSWYQQALGQGPQFIFQYYEEEERQRGNFPDRFSGHQFPNYSSELNVNALLLGDSALYLCASSLGFGGYTFGSGTRLTVV.

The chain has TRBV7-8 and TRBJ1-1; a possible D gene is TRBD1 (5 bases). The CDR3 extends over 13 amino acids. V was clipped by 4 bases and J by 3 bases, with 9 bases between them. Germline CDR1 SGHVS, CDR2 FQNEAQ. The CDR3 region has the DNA TGTGCCAGCAGCTCCCAGGGTGACACTGAAGCTTTCTTT. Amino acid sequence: CASSSQGDTEAFF.

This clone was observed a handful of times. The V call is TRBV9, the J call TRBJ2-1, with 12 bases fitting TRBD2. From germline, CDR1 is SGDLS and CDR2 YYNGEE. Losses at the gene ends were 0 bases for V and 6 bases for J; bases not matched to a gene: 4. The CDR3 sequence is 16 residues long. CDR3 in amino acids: CASSVGLAGVGNEQFF. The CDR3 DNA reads TGTGCCAGCAGCGTAGGACTAGCGGGAGTAGGCAATGAGCAGTTCTTC. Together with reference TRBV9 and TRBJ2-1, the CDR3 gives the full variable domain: DSGVTQTPKHLITATGQRVTLRCSPRSGDLSVYWYQQSLDQGLQFLIQYYNGEERAKGNILERFSAQQFPDLHSELNLSSLELGDSALYFCASSVGLAGVGNEQFFGPGTRLTVL.

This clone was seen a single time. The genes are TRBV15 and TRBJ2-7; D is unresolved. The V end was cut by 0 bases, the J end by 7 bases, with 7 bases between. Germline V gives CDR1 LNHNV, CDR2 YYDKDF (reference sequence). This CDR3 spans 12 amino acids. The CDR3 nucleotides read TGTGCCACCAGCAGAGATGAGAGGGAGCAGTACTTC. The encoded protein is CATSRDEREQYF.

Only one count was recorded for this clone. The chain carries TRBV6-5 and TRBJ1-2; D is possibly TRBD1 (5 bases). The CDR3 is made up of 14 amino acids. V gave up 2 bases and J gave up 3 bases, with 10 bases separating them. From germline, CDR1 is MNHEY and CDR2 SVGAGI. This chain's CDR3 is CASSYGGMDYGYTF. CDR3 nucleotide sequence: TGTGCCAGCAGTTACGGGGGGATGGACTATGGCTACACCTTC.

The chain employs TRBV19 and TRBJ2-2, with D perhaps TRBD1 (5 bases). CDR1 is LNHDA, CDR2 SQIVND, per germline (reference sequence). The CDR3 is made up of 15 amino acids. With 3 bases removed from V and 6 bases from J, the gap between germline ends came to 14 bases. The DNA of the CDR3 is TGTGCCAGTAGTATGCCAGGGTTTAGCCCCGGGGAGCTGTTTTTT. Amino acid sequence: CASSMPGFSPGELFF.

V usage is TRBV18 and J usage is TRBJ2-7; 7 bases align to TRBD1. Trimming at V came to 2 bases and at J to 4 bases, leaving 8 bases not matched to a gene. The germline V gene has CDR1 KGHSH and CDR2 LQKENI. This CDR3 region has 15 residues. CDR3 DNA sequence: TGTGCCAGCTCACCATGGGACAGTGTAGGGTACGAGCAGTACTTC. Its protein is CASSPWDSVGYEQYF.

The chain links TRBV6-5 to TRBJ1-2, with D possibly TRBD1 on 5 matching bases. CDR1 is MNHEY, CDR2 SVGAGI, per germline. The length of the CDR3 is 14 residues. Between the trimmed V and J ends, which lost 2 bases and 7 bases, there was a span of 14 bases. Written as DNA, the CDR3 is TGTGCCAGCAGTTACCGTGACAGTGTATCTGGCTACACCTTC. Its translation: CASSYRDSVSGYTF.

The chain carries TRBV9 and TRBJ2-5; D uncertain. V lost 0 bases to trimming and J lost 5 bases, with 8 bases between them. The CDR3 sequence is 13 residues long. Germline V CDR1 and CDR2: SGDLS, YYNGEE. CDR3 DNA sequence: TGTGCCAGCAGCGTAGAAATGGAGGAGACCCAGTACTTC. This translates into CASSVEMEETQYF.

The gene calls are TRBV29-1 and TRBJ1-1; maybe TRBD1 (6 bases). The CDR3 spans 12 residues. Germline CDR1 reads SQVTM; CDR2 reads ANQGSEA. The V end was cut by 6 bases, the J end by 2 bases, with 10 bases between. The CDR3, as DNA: TGCAGCGTGACGGGACAAAACACTGAAGCTTTCTTT. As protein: CSVTGQNTEAFF.

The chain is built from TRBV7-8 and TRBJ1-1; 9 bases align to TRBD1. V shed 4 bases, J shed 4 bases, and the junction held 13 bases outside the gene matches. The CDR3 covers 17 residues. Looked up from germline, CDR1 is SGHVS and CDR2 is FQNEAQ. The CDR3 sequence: CASSSRPGQGPGTEAFF. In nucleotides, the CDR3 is TGTGCCAGCAGCTCCCGCCCGGGACAGGGACCAGGCACTGAAGCTTTCTTT.

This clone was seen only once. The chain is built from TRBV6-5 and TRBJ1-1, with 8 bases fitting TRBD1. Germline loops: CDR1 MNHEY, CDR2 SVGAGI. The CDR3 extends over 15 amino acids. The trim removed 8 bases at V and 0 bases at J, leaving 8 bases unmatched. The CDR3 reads CASSGGADLNTEAFF. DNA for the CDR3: TGTGCCAGCTCAGGGGGCGCGGACTTGAACACTGAAGCTTTCTTT.

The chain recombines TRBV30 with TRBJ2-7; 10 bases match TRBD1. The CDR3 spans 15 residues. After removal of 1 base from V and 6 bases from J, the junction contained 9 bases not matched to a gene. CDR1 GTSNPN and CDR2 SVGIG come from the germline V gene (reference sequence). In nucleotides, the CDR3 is TGTGCCTGGAGTGATTCCCGCAGGACAGGGGGCGAGCAGTACTTC. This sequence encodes CAWSDSRRTGGEQYF.

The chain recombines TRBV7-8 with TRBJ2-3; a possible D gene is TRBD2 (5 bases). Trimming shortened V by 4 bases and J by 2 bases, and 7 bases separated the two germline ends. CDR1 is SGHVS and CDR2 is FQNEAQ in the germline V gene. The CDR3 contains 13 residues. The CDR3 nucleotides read TGTGCCAGCAGCTCCGACTACACAGATACGCAGTATTTT. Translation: CASSSDYTDTQYF.

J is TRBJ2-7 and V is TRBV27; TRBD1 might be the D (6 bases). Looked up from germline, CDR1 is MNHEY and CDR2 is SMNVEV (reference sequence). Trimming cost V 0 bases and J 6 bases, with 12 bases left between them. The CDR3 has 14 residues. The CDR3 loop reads CASSLSNRGGEQYF. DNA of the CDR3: TGTGCCAGCAGTTTATCGAATCGAGGGGGCGAGCAGTACTTC.